One sample yielded the 22 T cell receptor beta chains listed below, sequenced in a study of blood T cell repertoires in COVID-19. Assay used: immunoSEQ multiplex PCR; TCRdb lists only in-frame clones, some missing. The profile covers approximately 130,000 clones, with about 87% appearing a single time and approximately 2.3% taken by the ten largest. Sequencing was carried out using peripheral blood. These receptors were collected from a woman in her forties or fifties with acute or convalescent COVID-19.

This clone was picked up one time. The J gene is TRBJ2-1, the V gene TRBV5-6; D is perhaps TRBD2 (6 bases). CDR3 length: 13 residues. Looked up from germline, CDR1 is SGHDT and CDR2 is YYEEEE. V was clipped by 0 bases and J by 7 bases, with 8 bases between them. Here the CDR3 reads CASSLGRENEQFF. Written as DNA, the CDR3 is TGTGCCAGCAGCTTGGGGCGGGAAAATGAGCAGTTCTTC. Complete variable domain (other parts from reference TRBV5-6 and TRBJ2-1): DAGVTQSPTHLIKTRGQQVTLRCSPKSGHDTVSWYQQALGQGPQFIFQYYEEEERQRGNFPDRFSGHQFPNYSSELNVNALLLGDSALYLCASSLGRENEQFFGPGTRLTVL.

The V gene is TRBV6-2 or TRBV6-3, the J gene TRBJ2-7; D may be TRBD1 (6 bases). The CDR3 covers 15 residues. From germline, CDR1 is MNHEY and CDR2 SVGEGT. Trimming took off 5 bases at V and 3 bases at J, with 17 bases between the two ends. The CDR3 loop is CASSAPPGANYEQYF. DNA for the CDR3: TGTGCCAGCAGTGCCCCCCCAGGGGCCAACTACGAGCAGTACTTC.

V and J are TRBV6-5 and TRBJ1-2; 9 bases line up with TRBD1. The CDR3 sequence is 13 residues long. CDR1 is MNHEY, CDR2 SVGAGI, per germline. V lost 5 bases and J lost 6; bases outside the gene matches: 4. The CDR3 sequence: CASSRGQGNGYTF. Here the CDR3 DNA reads TGTGCCAGCAGTCGGGGACAGGGAAATGGCTACACCTTC.

The chain has TRBV6-1 and TRBJ1-1; tentatively, D is TRBD1 (5 bases). Trimming cost V 1 base and J 2 bases, with 8 bases left between them. CDR3 size: 14 residues. Germline CDR1 is MNHNS and CDR2 is SASEGT. CDR3: CASSEGTKNTEAFF. Written as DNA, the CDR3 is TGTGCCAGCAGTGAAGGGACAAAAAACACTGAAGCTTTCTTT.

This rearrangement joins TRBV25-1 to TRBJ1-4, with TRBD1 matching 10 bases. CDR3 length: 14 amino acids. The V segment lost 3 bases and the J segment 5 bases; nucleotides outside the gene matches: 0. Germline loops: CDR1 MGHDK, CDR2 SYGVNS. CDR3 nucleotides: TGTGCCAGCAGTGAGGACAGGGGGAATGAAAAACTGTTTTTT. Translated, it gives CASSEDRGNEKLFF.

The DNA for the CDR3 is TGTGCCAGCAGTCCCCTGACGAGGGGGCAGGAGAAAGCTTTCTTT. Protein product: CASSPLTRGQEKAFF. This rearrangement joins TRBV6-5 to TRBJ1-1, with 7 nucleotides matching TRBD1. CDR1 is MNHEY and CDR2 is SVGAGI in the germline V gene. This CDR3 is built from 15 residues. The V segment lost 5 bases and the J segment 9 bases; nucleotides outside the gene matches: 15.

This clone has a handful of counts. The chain joins TRBV7-9 to TRBJ2-5; D might be TRBD1 (7 bases). The CDR3 length is 15 residues. V gave up 4 bases and J gave up 5 bases, with 17 bases separating them. Germline V CDR1 and CDR2: SEHNR, FQNEAQ (reference sequence). DNA of the CDR3: TGTGCCAGCAGCTGGGGGGACAGAAAGTGGGAGACCCAGTACTTC. This gives the protein CASSWGDRKWETQYF.

The chain has TRBV6-6 and TRBJ1-5; D is possibly TRBD1 (6 bases). CDR1 and CDR2 (germline): MNHNY, SVGAGI (reference sequence). V dropped 6 bases and J dropped 5 bases, with 14 bases sitting between them. The CDR3 contains 14 residues. CDR3 nucleotides: TGTGCCAGCAGCGCAGGGGTGGGTGATCAGCCCCAGCATTTT. Protein: CASSAGVGDQPQHF.

In this sample, this clone turned up a few times. The rearrangement links TRBV10-1 to TRBJ1-2, with TRBD1 identical over 7 bases. Germline V CDR1 and CDR2: WNHNN, SYGVQD (reference sequence). This CDR3 contains 13 residues. J gave up 2 bases and V 5 bases, and 2 bases lay outside the gene matches. CDR3 in amino acids: CASSPGQNYGYTF. CDR3 bases: TGCGCCAGCAGTCCGGGACAGAACTATGGCTACACCTTC.

This sequence joins TRBV7-8 and TRBJ1-5, with 11 bases that match TRBD1. V gave up 4 bases and J gave up 6 bases; unmatched junction bases: 5. Germline CDR1 and CDR2: SGHVS and FQNEAQ. The CDR3 runs to 15 residues. In nucleotides, the CDR3 is TGTGCCAGCAGCTGGTGGACAGGGGGCGGTCAGCCCCAGCATTTT. It is translated as CASSWWTGGGQPQHF.

The table lists this clone with a count of one. The chain joins TRBV7-6 to TRBJ2-7, with 7 bases identical to TRBD1. V was clipped by 2 bases and J by 7 bases; unmatched bases: 17. This CDR3 has 17 residues. Germline-derived CDR1 and CDR2 are SGHVS and FNYEAQ. The CDR3 here is CASSLLSKDSAGGEQYF. The CDR3 bases are TGTGCCAGCAGCTTATTGTCGAAAGACTCGGCAGGGGGAGAGCAGTACTTC.

In this sample, this clone turned up once. The chain recombines TRBV5-5 with TRBJ2-1; TRBD1 agrees at 10 bases. The germline V gene has CDR1 SGHKS and CDR2 YYEKEE (reference sequence). V lost 5 bases to trimming and J lost 7 bases; unmatched junction nucleotides: 12. This CDR3 region has 16 residues. The CDR3 DNA sequence: TGTGCCAGCAGGCTTACCGGGGACAGGGGTAATAATGAGCAGTTCTTC. As protein: CASRLTGDRGNNEQFF.

The chain uses TRBV11-3 and TRBJ2-2; the D is unclear. The germline V gene has CDR1 SGHNT and CDR2 YENEEA. CDR3 size: 15 residues. V was pared by 3 bases and J by 4 bases, with 12 bases between. In nucleotides, the CDR3 is TGTGCCAGCAGCTTCTCCTCGAGTGTCACCGGGGAGCTGTTTTTT. This sequence encodes CASSFSSSVTGELFF. The whole variable domain, remainder taken from reference TRBV11-3 and TRBJ2-2, is EAGVVQSPRYKIIEKKQPVAFWCNPISGHNTLYWYLQNLGQGPELLIRYENEEAVDDSQLPKDRFSAERLKGVDSTLKIQPAELGDSAVYLCASSFSSSVTGELFFGEGSRLTVL.

The chain couples TRBV19 to TRBJ2-1; D is uncertain. V was shortened by 3 bases and J by 0 bases, with 9 bases between the two germline ends. The CDR3 sequence is 15 residues long. The germline gives CDR1 LNHDA, CDR2 SQIVND (reference sequence). DNA of the CDR3: TGTGCCAGTAGTATCTACGTTTTCTCCTACAATGAGCAGTTCTTC. Protein sequence: CASSIYVFSYNEQFF.

V usage is TRBV5-4 and J usage is TRBJ1-2, with 10 bases matching TRBD1. The CDR3 is 13 residues long. Trimming removed 4 bases from V and 5 bases from J; junction bases left unmatched: 2. In germline, CDR1 is SGHNT, CDR2 YYREEE (reference sequence). The CDR3 DNA reads TGTGCCAGCAGCCAGGACAGGGGGTATGGCTACACCTTC. It translates to CASSQDRGYGYTF. The variable domain in full, completed from reference TRBV5-4 and TRBJ1-2, reads ETGVTQSPTHLIKTRGQQVTLRCSSQSGHNTVSWYQQALGQGPQFIFQYYREEENGRGNFPPRFSGLQFPNYSSELNVNALELDDSALYLCASSQDRGYGYTFGSGTRLTVV.

This rearrangement joins TRBV19 to TRBJ1-5; weak D call: TRBD1 (6 bases). In germline, CDR1 is LNHDA, CDR2 SQIVND (reference sequence). The CDR3 length is 16 residues. Trimming shortened V by 7 bases and J by 0 bases, and 16 bases separated the two germline ends. CDR3 DNA: TGTGCCAGTACCCGAGGACAGTCTTATAGCAATCAGCCCCAGCATTTT. Encoded protein: CASTRGQSYSNQPQHF.

This chain links TRBV3-1 (or the pseudogene TRBV3-2) with TRBJ1-5; TRBD1 is a possible D gene (5 bases). The CDR3 loop spans 15 amino acids. Germline-derived CDR1 and CDR2 are LGHDT and YNNKEL (reference sequence). V lost 4 bases, J lost 4 bases, and 14 bases lay in between. The CDR3 nucleotides are TGTGCCAGCAGCCCTTGGGCAGGGCCAAATCAGCCCCAGCATTTT. Its translation is CASSPWAGPNQPQHF.

The genes are TRBV6-6 and TRBJ1-3; no clear D gene. Germline CDR1 reads MNHNY; CDR2 reads SVGAGI (reference sequence). The CDR3 is 12 amino acids. V was clipped by 7 bases and J by 0 bases, with 4 bases between them. The CDR3 region has the DNA TGTGCCAGCACTAGCTCTGGAAACACCATATATTTT. As protein: CASTSSGNTIYF.

The chain employs TRBV5-1 and TRBJ2-7, with 7 bases identical to TRBD2. In germline, CDR1 is SGHRS, CDR2 YFSETQ. The V and J ends lost 1 base and 0 bases, in that order; junction bases with no gene match: 4. The CDR3 is 15 amino acids. The CDR3: CASSLPGGSSYEQYF. DNA of the CDR3: TGCGCCAGCAGCTTGCCGGGCGGGAGCTCCTACGAGCAGTACTTC.

Turning to this clone: Other DNA sequences in the same sample also yield this CDR3. The chain is built from TRBV27 and TRBJ1-2; the D gene is possibly TRBD1 (5 bases). V was clipped by 5 bases and J by 2 bases, with 15 bases between them. CDR1 is MNHEY and CDR2 is SMNVEV in the germline V gene (reference sequence). This CDR3 spans 15 amino acids. The DNA for the CDR3 is TGTGCCAGCAGTCCCGTAACAGGCAACAACTATGGCTACACCTTC. Protein: CASSPVTGNNYGYTF.

This clone has more than one count but fewer than ten. This sequence joins TRBV15 and TRBJ2-7, with D possibly matching TRBD1 (6 bases). Germline CDR1 and CDR2: LNHNV and YYDKDF (reference sequence). The CDR3 extends over 16 amino acids. V was clipped by 1 base and J by 0 bases, with 13 bases between them. As DNA, the CDR3 is TGTGCCACCAGCAGAGGCCTGGGGGCGGGCTCCTACGAGCAGTACTTC. Its translation is CATSRGLGAGSYEQYF.

The chain carries TRBV7-2 and TRBJ2-7; 7 positions match TRBD1. The trim removed 5 bases at V and 5 bases at J, leaving 12 bases unmatched. This CDR3 has 15 residues. CDR1 and CDR2 (germline): SGHTA, FQGNSA. The CDR3: CASSPDRQGNHEQYF. The DNA of the CDR3 is TGTGCCAGCAGCCCCGACCGACAGGGTAATCACGAGCAGTACTTC.